This record looks at one T cell receptor (beta chain) sequence and its context. This specimen belongs to a study of blood T cell repertoires in COVID-19. Produced via immunoSEQ multiplex PCR; TCRdb's table is partial and in-frame only. The profile shows under 200,000 clones, about 80% of them singletons. The CDR3 length is 14 residues. Germline CDR1 and CDR2: SGHTA and FQGNSA. Trimming pared 5 bases from V and 4 bases from J, leaving 14 bases between. The sequencing input was peripheral blood. This receptor was taken from a human donor with acute or convalescent COVID-19. The donor label of this sample is uncertain. This sequence joins TRBV7-2 and TRBJ1-1, with D unclear. CDR3 protein: CASSSRMESTEAFF. The CDR3 nucleotides read TGTGCCAGCAGCAGTAGAATGGAGAGCACTGAAGCTTTCTTT.